This entry describes one T cell receptor (beta chain). In Seattle, patients joined the study during active infection and were tracked longitudinally. The data stem from a study of blood T cell repertoires in COVID-19. The wider study: Italy, Spain and the United States were the sources of the convalescent and acute COVID-19 samples. From T cells, B-cell-depleted T cells, or PBMCs came the material, which was cDNA or gDNA.

In the authors' methods: For nucleated cells, counts were estimated from reference gene primer amplification. Repertoires were generated with immunoSEQ multiplex PCR, while TCRdb's copy carries only in-frame clones and drops some. V, J and clone size derive from that table, while D and trimming were established from the DNA sequence. The sample holds some 240,000 clones, 82% seen once. Germline V gene data show CDR1 as SGHTA and CDR2 as FQGNSA. The CDR3 loop spans 14 amino acids. Between the trimmed V and J ends, which lost 1 base and 0 bases, there was a span of 5 bases. The V and J genes are TRBV7-2 and TRBJ2-3; D might be TRBD2 (5 bases). The origin of this receptor is a woman in her seventies with COVID-19, enrolled during active disease. Sequenced material: peripheral blood. The CDR3 DNA reads as TGTGCCAGCAGCTTAGGGGAGAGCACAGATACGCAGTATTTT. This gives the protein CASSLGESTDTQYF.